Listed here are 32 T cell receptor beta chains from one sample, sequenced in a study of T-cell reconstitution after alpha-beta-depleted transplantation in children (dated by TCRdb to between 2015 and 2016). The receptor library was made with PCR. The listed sequencing device is Illumina HiSeq 2500. Molecular barcoding was employed in the preparation of TCR libraries, with unique molecular identifiers being used to normalize TCRbeta repertoire quantification. TCRdb handled the public reads itself, with Q25 trimming in fastp and clone calling in MiXCR, and kept productive beta chains. Each record represents a unique CDR3 protein, reported with the most common genes and DNA among its rows. In this sample the table shows 670,000 or so distinct CDR3 sequences, 10% to 15% of which occur a single time. The ten biggest clones cover approximately 0.8% of the sample. Taken with the paper, the label for treatment or condition translates to: allogeneic hematopoietic cell transplantation with graft depleted of TCRalphabeta T cells and CD19 B cells.

The material was PBMCs, obtained before TCRalphabeta/CD19-depleted stem cell transplant. These receptors were collected from a girl aged 2 to 9 with congenital amegakaryocytic thrombocytopenia, due to receive a stem cell transplant.

This clonotype was counted ten times or more. J is TRBJ2-2 and V is TRBV5-1, with 7 bases aligning to TRBD1. The CDR3 runs 16 residues. Germline lookup yields CDR1 SGHRS and CDR2 YFSETQ. V trimming: 4 bases; J trimming: 2 bases; junction bases outside the gene matches: 8. CDR3 in amino acids: CASSQMTGSNTGELFF. CDR3 coding DNA: TGCGCCAGCAGCCAAATGACAGGGTCAAACACCGGGGAGCTGTTTTTT. Combining the CDR3 with reference TRBV5-1 and TRBJ2-2 gives the whole variable domain KAGVTQTPRYLIKTRGQQVTLSCSPISGHRSVSWYQQTPGQGLQFLFEYFSETQRNKGNFPGRFSGRQFSNSRSEMNVSTLELGDSALYLCASSQMTGSNTGELFFGEGSRLTVL.

This chain joins TRBV4-1 and TRBJ2-7; 12 bases line up with TRBD2. Germline loops: CDR1 MGHRA, CDR2 YSYEKL. The trim removed 4 bases at V and 0 bases at J, leaving 10 bases unmatched. The CDR3 totals 18 residues. The CDR3 loop reads CASSRGLAGSSSSYEQYF. The CDR3 nucleotides read TGCGCCAGCAGCCGGGGACTAGCGGGTTCCTCGAGCTCCTACGAGCAGTACTTC.

This clonotype has ten or more counts. V is TRBV20-1 and J is TRBJ2-3, with 12 nucleotides matching TRBD2. The CDR3 sequence is 15 residues long. The germline CDR1 and CDR2 sequences are DFQATT and SNEGSKA (reference sequence). Trimming cost V 2 bases and J 3 bases; bases outside gene matches: 3. This chain's CDR3 is CSARRTSGITDTQYF. In DNA, the CDR3 is TGCAGTGCTAGAAGGACTAGCGGGATTACAGATACGCAGTATTTT.

This clonotype has more than one count but fewer than ten. The chain is built from TRBV5-1 and TRBJ2-5; 10 nucleotides align to TRBD2. This CDR3 contains 15 residues. The ends lost 4 bases at V and 4 bases at J; junction bases unmatched: 7. Germline-derived CDR1 and CDR2 are SGHRS and YFSETQ. The CDR3 DNA is TGCGCCAGCAGCGTTAGCGGGAGGAGTGGAGAGACCCAGTACTTC. Translation: CASSVSGRSGETQYF.

The table lists this clonotype with a few counts. The gene calls are TRBV20-1 and TRBJ2-2; D not resolved. The V gene's germline CDR1 is DFQATT and CDR2 SNEGSKA (reference sequence). Between the trimmed V and J ends, which lost 5 bases and 5 bases, there was a span of 15 bases. The CDR3 totals 14 residues. The CDR3 DNA reads TGCAGTGCTGCACCCGGGCCCGGGACCGGGGAGCTGTTTTTT. Its protein product is CSAAPGPGTGELFF.

This clonotype has at least ten counts. The rearrangement links TRBV5-1 to TRBJ1-2; 8 positions match TRBD1. The CDR3 totals 15 residues. V lost 4 bases, J lost 4 bases, and 9 bases stayed unmatched. Per germline, CDR1 SGHRS and CDR2 YFSETQ. The DNA for the CDR3 is TGCGCCAGCAGCCTGGATGGACAGGGAGGCTATGGCTACACCTTC. This encodes CASSLDGQGGYGYTF.

This clonotype was seen ten or more times. The V call is TRBV3-1, the J call TRBJ2-1; 8 bases align to TRBD2. Germline V CDR1 and CDR2: LGHDT, YNNKEL (reference sequence). V was pared by 5 bases and J by 7 bases, with 10 bases of the junction left unmatched. The CDR3 has 15 amino acids. In DNA, the CDR3 is TGTGCCAGCAGCGGCGGGAGGCCCTTCGAGAATGAGCAGTTCTTC. This encodes CASSGGRPFENEQFF.

The table lists this clonotype with many counts. One end of the junction varies from germline; a read error may be responsible. This chain links TRBV7-9 with TRBJ2-1; no reliable D call. CDR3 size: 14 residues. Germline V gene data show CDR1 as SEHNR and CDR2 as FQNEAQ (reference sequence). The DNA of the CDR3 is TGCGCCAGCAGCTTGGTTTCTAGCTACAATGAGCAGTTCTTC. It translates to CASSLVSSYNEQFF.

This clonotype was observed a handful of times. This chain joins TRBV15 and TRBJ1-2, with TRBD1 matching 8 bases. The CDR3 consists of 14 residues. V shed 4 bases and J 8 bases; nucleotides not matched to a gene: 9. Germline CDR1 LNHNV, CDR2 YYDKDF (reference sequence). CDR3 DNA sequence: TGTGCCACCAGCACCGAAGGACAGGGCGACGGCTACACCTTC. It codes for CATSTEGQGDGYTF.

This clonotype was observed a handful of times. The chain uses TRBV7-2 and TRBJ2-1; 8 bases line up with TRBD2. V lost 1 base to trimming and J lost 8 bases; unmatched junction nucleotides: 7. The CDR3 extends over 15 amino acids. CDR1 and CDR2 from the germline V gene are SGHTA and FQGNSA. As DNA, the CDR3 is TGTGCCAGCAGCTTAGAGGTGGGCGGGAGGCATGAGCAGTTCTTC. Protein sequence: CASSLEVGGRHEQFF.

This clonotype was seen many times. The chain couples TRBV21-1 to TRBJ2-2; TRBD2, the table's D call, was not compared with the DNA. TRBV21-1 represents a pseudogene. This CDR3 has 15 amino acids. In nucleotides, the CDR3 is TGTGCCAGCAGCTTTAGGAAGCGGGAGACCGGGGAGCTGTTTTTT. This codes for CASSFRKRETGELFF.

The chain uses TRBV4-2 and TRBJ2-7, with 8 bases matching TRBD2. The CDR3 is 16 amino acids. From germline, CDR1 is LGHNA and CDR2 YNFKEQ. J gave up 5 bases and V 0 bases, and 9 bases lay outside the gene matches. CDR3 amino acids: CASSQDWGLEGNEQYF. CDR3 in DNA: TGTGCCAGCAGCCAAGATTGGGGACTAGAAGGAAACGAGCAGTACTTC.

This clonotype showed up many times. V is TRBV5-1 and J is TRBJ2-3; 10 bases fit TRBD1. This CDR3 contains 13 residues. V gave up 7 bases and J gave up 4 bases; unmatched junction bases: 3. Germline assignment: CDR1 SGHRS and CDR2 YFSETQ. This CDR3 reads CASGQGGADTQYF. CDR3 in DNA: TGCGCCAGCGGACAGGGGGGGGCAGATACGCAGTATTTT.

This rearrangement joins TRBV15 to TRBJ2-7, with 9 bases lining up with TRBD1. The CDR3 sequence is 15 residues long. With 3 bases clipped from V and 3 bases from J, the junction kept 6 bases outside the gene matches. Germline CDR1 LNHNV, CDR2 YYDKDF (reference sequence). The chain's CDR3 is CATSSHGQGLYEQYF. The DNA of the CDR3 is TGTGCCACCAGCAGTCACGGACAGGGGCTCTACGAGCAGTACTTC.

The genes are TRBV2 and TRBJ1-6; 7 nucleotides align to TRBD1. V trimming: 8 bases; J trimming: 9 bases; junction bases outside the gene matches: 16. Germline V gene data show CDR1 as SNHLY and CDR2 as FYNNEI. This CDR3 has 16 residues. In DNA form, the CDR3 reads TGTGCCAGCGGAGGAGGGGGAGAGGGGGCAGGTTCACCCCTCCACTTT. Its translation: CASGGGGEGAGSPLHF. The entire variable domain, with the rest obtained from reference TRBV2 and TRBJ1-6, is as follows: EPEVTQTPSHQVTQMGQEVILRCVPISNHLYFYWYRQILGQKVEFLVSFYNNEISEKSEIFDDQFSVERPDGSNFTLKIRSTKLEDSAMYFCASGGGGEGAGSPLHFGNGTRLTVT.

The V and J genes are TRBV3-1 and TRBJ2-1; D gene unclear. Germline V gene lookup returns CDR1 LGHDT and CDR2 YNNKEL (reference sequence). V lost 0 bases and J 14 bases, leaving 14 bases between the germline ends. The CDR3 is 13 residues long. The CDR3 reads CASSQDVGRQKFF. The CDR3 DNA sequence: TGTGCCAGCAGCCAAGACGTCGGCCGACAAAAGTTCTTC.

The chain uses TRBV7-2 and TRBJ1-4; D is ambiguous. V was shortened by 5 bases and J by 3 bases, with 13 bases between the two germline ends. CDR3 length: 15 amino acids. CDR1 and CDR2 (germline): SGHTA, FQGNSA. The CDR3 reads CASSPVRVPNEKLFF. As DNA, the CDR3 is TGTGCCAGCAGCCCAGTCCGCGTTCCTAATGAAAAACTGTTTTTT.

In its sample, this clonotype was seen a few times. The V gene is TRBV18, the J gene TRBJ2-7, with D unresolved. Germline V gives CDR1 KGHSH, CDR2 LQKENI. The CDR3 totals 15 residues. The V end was cut by 0 bases, the J end by 6 bases, with 15 bases between. The CDR3 region is CASSPPRGFGREQYF. The CDR3 bases are TGTGCCAGCTCACCACCGCGTGGGTTTGGGCGCGAGCAGTACTTC.

This clonotype was counted many times. The rearrangement joins TRBV5-1 to TRBJ1-4; TRBD1 might be the D (5 bases). V lost 0 bases to trimming and J lost 7 bases, with 7 bases between them. CDR3 length: 13 amino acids. The germline V gene encodes CDR1 SGHRS and CDR2 YFSETQ. The DNA for the CDR3 is TGCGCCAGCAGCTTGGCTAGGGGTGAAAAACTGTTTTTT. This sequence encodes CASSLARGEKLFF.

This clonotype was detected many times. The chain has TRBV5-1 and TRBJ2-5; no clear D gene. Germline V lookup: CDR1 SGHRS, CDR2 YFSETQ. Trimming removed 1 base at V and 5 bases at J, with 3 bases between. There are 11 residues in the CDR3. The CDR3 is CASSLHETQYF. The CDR3 DNA reads as TGCGCCAGCAGCTTGCACGAGACCCAGTACTTC.

This clonotype has a count of ten or more. V usage is TRBV2 and J usage is TRBJ2-1, with TRBD2 matching 9 bases. CDR1 is SNHLY, CDR2 FYNNEI, per germline. The CDR3 is 13 residues long. Trimming took 6 bases from V and 4 from J; bases not matched to a gene: 1. The chain's CDR3 is CASRTSGYNEQFF. The DNA for the CDR3 is TGTGCCAGCAGGACTAGCGGTTACAATGAGCAGTTCTTC.

CDR3 in DNA: TGTGCCAGCACCCCGGGACGACTAGCGGGAGTCTACGAGCAGTACTTC. Encoded protein: CASTPGRLAGVYEQYF. The chain couples TRBV6-1 to TRBJ2-7; 12 bases fit TRBD2. V shed 7 bases and J 3 bases; nucleotides not matched to a gene: 10. Germline V gene lookup returns CDR1 MNHNS and CDR2 SASEGT. This CDR3 region has 16 residues.

About this clonotype: Being one base from a much bigger clone, this may be a read error. The chain recombines TRBV27 with TRBJ1-3; D remains ambiguous. CDR1 and CDR2 (germline): MNHEY, SMNVEV (reference sequence). Trimming removed 2 bases at V and 0 bases at J, with 11 bases between. This CDR3 comprises 16 residues. The CDR3 loop is CASSLGSRNSGNTIYF. Here the CDR3 DNA reads TGTGCCAGCAGTTTAGGGTCGCGGAACTCTGGAAACACCATATATTTT.

This clonotype was counted between two and nine times. The V and J genes are TRBV28 and TRBJ2-1; maybe TRBD1 (6 bases). This CDR3 region has 16 residues. Between the trimmed V and J ends, which lost 5 bases and 5 bases, there was a span of 19 bases. Germline V gene data show CDR1 as MDHEN and CDR2 as SYDVKM. This CDR3 reads CASSPLGGNRHNEQFF. Here the CDR3 DNA reads TGTGCCAGCAGTCCCCTAGGGGGTAATCGCCACAATGAGCAGTTCTTC.

This clonotype was recorded many times. The V and J genes are TRBV20-1 and TRBJ1-3; D unresolved. The germline gives CDR1 DFQATT, CDR2 SNEGSKA (reference sequence). Deletions cut 3 bases from V and 0 bases from J, with 12 bases between. The CDR3 extends over 15 amino acids. For the CDR3, the DNA is TGCAGTGCTAGTAGGGCGGACCTCTCTGGAAACACCATATATTTT. Translating it yields CSASRADLSGNTIYF.

This clonotype has more than one count but fewer than ten. V gene TRBV20-1 combines with J gene TRBJ2-1; 8 positions agree with TRBD1. CDR1 is DFQATT, CDR2 SNEGSKA, per germline (reference sequence). There are 14 residues in the CDR3. V shed 5 bases and J 2 bases; nucleotides not matched to a gene: 5. Here the CDR3 reads CSADRGSAYNEQFF. DNA for the CDR3: TGCAGTGCTGACAGGGGTAGCGCCTACAATGAGCAGTTCTTC.

This clonotype was seen only a few times. V is TRBV5-1 and J is TRBJ2-1; 7 bases are a match to TRBD1. The ends lost 3 bases at V and 2 bases at J; junction bases unmatched: 5. Germline CDR1 reads SGHRS; CDR2 reads YFSETQ. This CDR3 has 15 amino acids. CDR3 residues: CASSSWTGPYNEQFF. The CDR3 bases are TGCGCCAGCAGCTCTTGGACAGGTCCCTACAATGAGCAGTTCTTC.

J is TRBJ2-7 and V is TRBV30; no firm D call. Trimming pared 1 base from V and 2 bases from J, leaving 6 bases between. The germline V gene has CDR1 GTSNPN and CDR2 SVGIG (reference sequence). There are 12 residues in the CDR3. CDR3 sequence: CAWSGMAYEQYF. CDR3 nucleotides: TGTGCCTGGAGTGGTATGGCCTACGAGCAGTACTTC.

This chain joins TRBV7-2 and TRBJ2-1; no clear D gene. The CDR3 loop spans 15 amino acids. V lost 2 bases and J 8 bases, leaving 16 bases between the germline ends. CDR1 is SGHTA, CDR2 FQGNSA, per germline. Written as DNA, the CDR3 is TGTGCCAGCAGCTTACTGGCCACCGGTGGAGATGAGCAGTTCTTC. It yields the protein CASSLLATGGDEQFF.

This clonotype was observed a handful of times. The chain couples TRBV10-3 to TRBJ2-2, with 12 bases that match TRBD2. V was clipped by 6 bases and J by 8 bases; unmatched bases: 10. Germline V gives CDR1 ENHRY, CDR2 SYGVKD. The CDR3 totals 16 residues. The CDR3 region is CAIRQTGTSGFGELFF. The CDR3 DNA reads as TGTGCCATCAGACAAACCGGGACTAGCGGGTTTGGGGAGCTGTTTTTT.

This clonotype was found a few times. The chain couples TRBV14 to TRBJ2-1, with 8 bases identical to TRBD2. The J segment lost 8 bases and the V segment lost 2 bases, leaving 5 bases of the junction unmatched. Germline CDR1 and CDR2: SGHDN and FVKESK. The CDR3 consists of 14 residues. The CDR3 region is CASSQRFGRDEQFF. The CDR3 region has the DNA TGTGCCAGCAGCCAAAGATTCGGGAGGGATGAGCAGTTCTTC.

This chain uses TRBV7-9 with TRBJ2-1, with 7 bases fitting TRBD2. The CDR3 runs to 16 residues. V lost 7 bases to trimming and J lost 2 bases; unmatched junction nucleotides: 11. Germline loops: CDR1 SEHNR, CDR2 FQNEAQ (reference sequence). CDR3 sequence: CASTLGGSNPYNEQFF. DNA of the CDR3: TGTGCCAGCACCTTGGGCGGGAGTAATCCCTACAATGAGCAGTTCTTC.